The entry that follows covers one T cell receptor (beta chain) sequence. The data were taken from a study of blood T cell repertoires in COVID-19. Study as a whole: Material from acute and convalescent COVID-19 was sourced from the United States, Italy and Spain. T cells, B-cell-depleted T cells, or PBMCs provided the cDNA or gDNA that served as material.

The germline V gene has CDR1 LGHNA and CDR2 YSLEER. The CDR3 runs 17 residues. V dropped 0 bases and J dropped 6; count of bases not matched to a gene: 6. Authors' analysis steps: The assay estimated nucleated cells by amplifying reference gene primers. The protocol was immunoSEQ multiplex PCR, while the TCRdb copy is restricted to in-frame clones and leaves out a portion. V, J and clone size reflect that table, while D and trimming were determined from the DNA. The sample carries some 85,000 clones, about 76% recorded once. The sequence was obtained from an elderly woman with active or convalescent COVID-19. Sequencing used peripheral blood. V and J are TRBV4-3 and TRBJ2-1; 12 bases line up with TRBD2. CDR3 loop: CASSQEASGGVSNEQFF. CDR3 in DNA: TGCGCCAGCAGCCAAGAAGCTAGCGGGGGGGTATCCAATGAGCAGTTCTTC.